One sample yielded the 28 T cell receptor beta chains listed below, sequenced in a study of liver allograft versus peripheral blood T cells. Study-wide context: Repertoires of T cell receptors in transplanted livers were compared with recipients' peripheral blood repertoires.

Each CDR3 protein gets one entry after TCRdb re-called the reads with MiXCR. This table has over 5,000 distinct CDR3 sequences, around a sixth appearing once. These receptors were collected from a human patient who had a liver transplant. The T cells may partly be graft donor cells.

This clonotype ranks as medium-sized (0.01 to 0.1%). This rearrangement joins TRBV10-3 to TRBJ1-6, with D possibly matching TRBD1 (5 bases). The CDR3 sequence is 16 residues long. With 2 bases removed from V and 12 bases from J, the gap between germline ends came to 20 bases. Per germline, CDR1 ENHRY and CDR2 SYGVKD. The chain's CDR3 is CAISEQHPYGGEPLHF. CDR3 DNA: TGTGCCATCAGTGAGCAACACCCTTATGGAGGGGAACCCCTCCACTTT.

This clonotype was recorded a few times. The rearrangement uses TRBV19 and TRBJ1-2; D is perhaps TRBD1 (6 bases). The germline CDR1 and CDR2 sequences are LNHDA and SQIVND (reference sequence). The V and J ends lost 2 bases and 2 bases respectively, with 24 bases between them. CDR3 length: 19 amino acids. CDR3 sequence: CASSIYWGLTTPDNYGYTF. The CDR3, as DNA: TGTGCCAGTAGTATATATTGGGGGCTGACTACACCAGACAACTATGGCTACACCTTC.

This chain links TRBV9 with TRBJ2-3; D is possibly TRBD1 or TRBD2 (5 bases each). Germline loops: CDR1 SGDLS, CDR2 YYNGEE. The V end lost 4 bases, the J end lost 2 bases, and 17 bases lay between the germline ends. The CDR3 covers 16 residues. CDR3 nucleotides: TGTGCCAGCAGCTTAAGGTGGGGGACCCTCACAGATACGCAGTATTTT. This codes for CASSLRWGTLTDTQYF.

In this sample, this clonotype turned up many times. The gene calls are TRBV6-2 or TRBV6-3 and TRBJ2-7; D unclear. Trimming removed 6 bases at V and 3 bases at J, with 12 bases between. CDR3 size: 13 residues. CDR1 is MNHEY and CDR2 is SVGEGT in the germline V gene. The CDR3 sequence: CASRGSVNYEQYF. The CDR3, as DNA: TGTGCCAGCAGGGGTTCGGTCAACTACGAGCAGTACTTC.

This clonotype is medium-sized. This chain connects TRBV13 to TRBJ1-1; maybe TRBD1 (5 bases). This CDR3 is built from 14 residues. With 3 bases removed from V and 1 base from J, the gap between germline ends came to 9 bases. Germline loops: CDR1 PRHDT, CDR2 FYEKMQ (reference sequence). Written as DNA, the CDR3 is TGTGCCAGCAGCTTTCAGGGTAAGAACACTGAAGCTTTCTTT. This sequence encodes CASSFQGKNTEAFF. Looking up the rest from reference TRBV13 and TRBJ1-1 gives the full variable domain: AAGVIQSPRHLIKEKRETATLKCYPIPRHDTVYWYQQGPGQDPQFLISFYEKMQSDKGSIPDRFSAQQFSDYHSELNMSSLELGDSALYFCASSFQGKNTEAFFGQGTRLTVV.

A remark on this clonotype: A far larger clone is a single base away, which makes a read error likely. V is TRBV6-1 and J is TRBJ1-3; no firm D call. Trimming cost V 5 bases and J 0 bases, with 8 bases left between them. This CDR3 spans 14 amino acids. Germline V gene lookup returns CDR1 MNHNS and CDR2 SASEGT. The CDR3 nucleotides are TGTGCCAGCAGTTTCGCAGTCTCTGGAAACACCATATATTTT. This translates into CASSFAVSGNTIYF.

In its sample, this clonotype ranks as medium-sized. The chain's CDR3 is CASRPQGSNTEAFF. The CDR3 DNA follows: TGTGCCAGCAGACCACAGGGGTCCAACACTGAAGCTTTCTTT. This sequence joins TRBV7-2 and TRBJ1-1, with 7 bases aligning to TRBD1. The CDR3 length is 14 residues. V lost 6 bases and J lost 2; bases outside the gene matches: 6. Germline V gene sequence: CDR1 SGHTA, CDR2 FQGNSA.

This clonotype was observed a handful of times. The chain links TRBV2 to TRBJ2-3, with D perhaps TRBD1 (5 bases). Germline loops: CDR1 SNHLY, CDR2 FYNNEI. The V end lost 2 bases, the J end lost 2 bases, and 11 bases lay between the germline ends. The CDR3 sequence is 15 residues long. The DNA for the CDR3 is TGTGCCAGCAGTGAACAGGGTGGGGACACAGATACGCAGTATTTT. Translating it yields CASSEQGGDTDTQYF.

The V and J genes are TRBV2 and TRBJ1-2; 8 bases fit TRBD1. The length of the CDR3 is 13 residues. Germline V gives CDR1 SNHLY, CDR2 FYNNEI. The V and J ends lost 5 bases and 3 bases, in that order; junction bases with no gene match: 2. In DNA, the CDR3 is TGTGCCAGCAGTCTGGACAGGGACTATGGCTACACCTTC. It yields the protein CASSLDRDYGYTF.

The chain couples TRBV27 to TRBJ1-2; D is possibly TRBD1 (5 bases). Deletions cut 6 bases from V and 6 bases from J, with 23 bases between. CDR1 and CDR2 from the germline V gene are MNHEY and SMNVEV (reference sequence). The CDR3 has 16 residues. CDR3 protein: CASSPAGLHYEDGYTF. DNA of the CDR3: TGTGCCAGCAGCCCTGCGGGACTACACTACGAGGATGGCTACACCTTC.

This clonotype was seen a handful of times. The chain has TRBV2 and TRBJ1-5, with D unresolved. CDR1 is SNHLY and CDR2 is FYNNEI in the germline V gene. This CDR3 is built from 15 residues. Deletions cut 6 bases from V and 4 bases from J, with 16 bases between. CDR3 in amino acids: CASREQRGGNQPQHF. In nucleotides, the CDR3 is TGTGCCAGCAGAGAACAGAGAGGAGGGAATCAGCCCCAGCATTTT. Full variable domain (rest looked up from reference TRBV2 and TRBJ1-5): EPEVTQTPSHQVTQMGQEVILRCVPISNHLYFYWYRQILGQKVEFLVSFYNNEISEKSEIFDDQFSVERPDGSNFTLKIRSTKLEDSAMYFCASREQRGGNQPQHFGDGTRLSIL.

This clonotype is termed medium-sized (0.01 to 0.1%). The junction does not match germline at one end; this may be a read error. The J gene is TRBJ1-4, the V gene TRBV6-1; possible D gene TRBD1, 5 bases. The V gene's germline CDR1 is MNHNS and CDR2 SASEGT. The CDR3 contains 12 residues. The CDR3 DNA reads TGTGCCAGCAGGGAAGGGGTCGAAAAACTGTTTTTT. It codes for CASREGVEKLFF.

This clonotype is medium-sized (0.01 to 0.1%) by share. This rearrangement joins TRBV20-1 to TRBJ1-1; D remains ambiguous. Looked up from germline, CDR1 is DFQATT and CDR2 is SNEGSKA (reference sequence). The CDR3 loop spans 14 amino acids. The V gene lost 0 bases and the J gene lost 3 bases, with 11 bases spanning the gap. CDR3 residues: CSARDPNADTEAFF. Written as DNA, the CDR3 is TGCAGTGCTAGAGATCCCAACGCTGACACTGAAGCTTTCTTT.

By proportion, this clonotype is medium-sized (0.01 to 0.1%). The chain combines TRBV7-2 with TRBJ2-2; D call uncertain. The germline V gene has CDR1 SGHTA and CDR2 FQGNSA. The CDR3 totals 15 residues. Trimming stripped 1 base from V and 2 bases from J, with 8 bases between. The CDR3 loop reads CASSLGLSNTGELFF. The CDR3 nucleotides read TGTGCCAGCAGCTTAGGGCTATCAAACACCGGGGAGCTGTTTTTT.

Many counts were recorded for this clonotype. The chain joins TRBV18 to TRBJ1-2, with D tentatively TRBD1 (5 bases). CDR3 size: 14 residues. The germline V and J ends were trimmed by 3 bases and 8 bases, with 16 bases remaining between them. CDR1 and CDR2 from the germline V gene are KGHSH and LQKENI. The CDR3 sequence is CASSPPGRGGGYTF. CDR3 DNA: TGTGCCAGCTCACCTCCGGGGAGGGGCGGAGGCTACACCTTC.

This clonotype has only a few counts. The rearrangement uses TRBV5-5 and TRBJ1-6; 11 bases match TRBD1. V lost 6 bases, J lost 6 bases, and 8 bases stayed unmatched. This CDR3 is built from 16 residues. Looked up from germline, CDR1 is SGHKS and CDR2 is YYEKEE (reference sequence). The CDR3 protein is CASILGQGASNSPLHF. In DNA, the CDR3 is TGTGCCAGCATCCTTGGACAGGGGGCGAGTAATTCACCCCTCCACTTT.

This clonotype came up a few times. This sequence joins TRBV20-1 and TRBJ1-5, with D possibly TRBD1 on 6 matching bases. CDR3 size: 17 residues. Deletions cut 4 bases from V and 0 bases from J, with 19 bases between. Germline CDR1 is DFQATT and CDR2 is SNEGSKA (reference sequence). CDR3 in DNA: TGCAGTGCTACCAGACAGGCCGGTGGGTATAGCAATCAGCCCCAGCATTTT. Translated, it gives CSATRQAGGYSNQPQHF.

The CDR3 DNA is TGTGCCAGCAGTTACTCGATACGGGCCTCGTACAATGAGCAGTTCTTC. Residues: CASSYSIRASYNEQFF. The chain has TRBV6-5 and TRBJ2-1; D is undetermined. The CDR3 is 16 amino acids. The germline V gene encodes CDR1 MNHEY and CDR2 SVGAGI. With 0 bases removed from V and 4 bases from J, the gap between germline ends came to 13 bases.

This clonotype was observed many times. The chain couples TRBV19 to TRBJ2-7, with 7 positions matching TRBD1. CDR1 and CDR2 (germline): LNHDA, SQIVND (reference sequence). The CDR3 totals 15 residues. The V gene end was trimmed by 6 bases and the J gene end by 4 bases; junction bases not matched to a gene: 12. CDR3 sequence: CASSPRPGGMYEQYF. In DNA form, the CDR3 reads TGTGCCAGTAGCCCCAGACCAGGGGGTATGTACGAGCAGTACTTC. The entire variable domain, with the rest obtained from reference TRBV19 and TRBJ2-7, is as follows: DGGITQSPKYLFRKEGQNVTLSCEQNLNHDAMYWYRQDPGQGLRLIYYSQIVNDFQKGDIAEGYSVSREKKESFPLTVTSAQKNPTAFYLCASSPRPGGMYEQYFGPGTRLTVT.

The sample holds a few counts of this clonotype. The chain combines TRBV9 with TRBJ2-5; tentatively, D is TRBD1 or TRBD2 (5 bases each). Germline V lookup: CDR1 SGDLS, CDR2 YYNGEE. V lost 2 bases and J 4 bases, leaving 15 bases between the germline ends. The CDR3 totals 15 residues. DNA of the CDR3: TGTGCCAGCAGCGTCGGGACCCCTCGGGCAGAGACCCAGTACTTC. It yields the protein CASSVGTPRAETQYF.

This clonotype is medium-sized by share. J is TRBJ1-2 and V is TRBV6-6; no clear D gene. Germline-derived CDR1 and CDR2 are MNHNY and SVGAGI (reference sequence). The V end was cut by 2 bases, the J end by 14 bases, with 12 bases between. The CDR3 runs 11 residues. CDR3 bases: TGTGCCAGCAGTTACAGGACCTTCGGAACCTTC. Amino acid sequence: CASSYRTFGTF.

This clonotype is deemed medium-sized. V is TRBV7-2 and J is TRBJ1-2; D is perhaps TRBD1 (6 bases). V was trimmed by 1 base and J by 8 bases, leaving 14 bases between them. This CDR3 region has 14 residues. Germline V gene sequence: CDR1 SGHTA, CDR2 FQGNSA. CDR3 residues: CASSLGNRDQGYTF. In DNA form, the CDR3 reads TGTGCCAGCAGCTTAGGCAACAGGGATCAGGGCTACACCTTC.

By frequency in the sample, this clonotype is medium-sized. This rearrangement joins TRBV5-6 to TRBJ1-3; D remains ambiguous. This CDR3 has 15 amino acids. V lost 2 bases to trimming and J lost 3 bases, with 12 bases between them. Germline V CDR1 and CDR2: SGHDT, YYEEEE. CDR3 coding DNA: TGTGCCAGCAGCTTCGGGGTATCGGGTGGAAACACCATATATTTT. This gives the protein CASSFGVSGGNTIYF.

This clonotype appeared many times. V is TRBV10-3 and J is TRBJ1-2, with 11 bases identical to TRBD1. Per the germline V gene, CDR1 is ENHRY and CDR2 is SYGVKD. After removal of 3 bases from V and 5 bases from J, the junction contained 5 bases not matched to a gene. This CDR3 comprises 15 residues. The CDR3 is CAISEPGTGGYGYTF. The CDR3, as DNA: TGTGCCATCAGTGAACCAGGGACAGGGGGGTATGGCTACACCTTC.

The CDR3 DNA is TGTGCCAGCAGCCCCGATGTGGGGCGATACGAGCAGTACTTC. Its translation: CASSPDVGRYEQYF. The rearrangement uses TRBV11-2 and TRBJ2-7, with a tentative D call TRBD1 (5 bases). There are 14 residues in the CDR3. Trimming cost V 5 bases and J 4 bases, with 15 bases left between them. Germline assignment: CDR1 SGHAT and CDR2 FQNNGV.

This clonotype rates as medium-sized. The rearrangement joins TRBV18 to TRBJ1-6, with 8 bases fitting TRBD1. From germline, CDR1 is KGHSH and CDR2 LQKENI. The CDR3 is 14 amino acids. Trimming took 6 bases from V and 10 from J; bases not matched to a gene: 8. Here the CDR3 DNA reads TGTGCCAGCTCTTATGGACAGGGAAGGTCACCCCTCCACTTT. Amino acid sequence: CASSYGQGRSPLHF. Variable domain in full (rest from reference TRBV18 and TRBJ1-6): NAGVMQNPRHLVRRRGQEARLRCSPMKGHSHVYWYRQLPEEGLKFMVYLQKENIIDESGMPKERFSAEFPKEGPSILRIQQVVRGDSAAYFCASSYGQGRSPLHFGNGTRLTVT.

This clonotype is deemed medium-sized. Here the CDR3 reads CASLSSGTGRLGAFF. The CDR3 bases are TGTGCCAGCTTATCCTCTGGGACAGGGCGCCTCGGAGCTTTCTTT. The chain couples TRBV5-5 to TRBJ1-1; 9 nucleotides line up with TRBD1. CDR1 SGHKS and CDR2 YYEKEE come from the germline V gene (reference sequence). The CDR3 loop spans 15 amino acids. V lost 7 bases and J lost 10; bases outside the gene matches: 17.

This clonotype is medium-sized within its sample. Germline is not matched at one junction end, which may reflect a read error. As DNA, the CDR3 is TGTGCCATCAGTGCCGGGACTAGCTCCAACGAGCAGTACTTC. It specifies CAISAGTSSNEQYF. The chain combines TRBV10-3 with TRBJ2-7, with 9 bases that match TRBD2. Looked up from germline, CDR1 is ENHRY and CDR2 is SYGVKD. This CDR3 region has 14 residues.